Given below is one T cell receptor (beta chain) in context. This entry belongs to a study of blood T cell repertoires in COVID-19. On the study more broadly: Acute and convalescent COVID-19 samples came from the United States, Italy and Spain. From T cells, B-cell-depleted T cells, or PBMCs came the material, which was cDNA or gDNA.

Per the study methods: Quantification of nucleated cells was approximated via reference gene primer amplification. The data were produced by immunoSEQ multiplex PCR, yet TCRdb's version contains in-frame clones alone and is incomplete. That table gives V, J and clone size, and the DNA gave D and trimming. This table holds 90,000 to 150,000 clones, 75% to 90% found once. The sample comprised peripheral blood. This TCR was recovered from a human donor with acute or convalescent COVID-19. The donor label of this sample is uncertain.

The CDR3 DNA follows: TGTGCCAGTAGTCAGACAGGGGTGAGTACTGAAGCTTTCTTT. This translates into CASSQTGVSTEAFF. The gene calls are TRBV19 and TRBJ1-1, with 8 bases lining up with TRBD1. Trimming cost V 5 bases and J 5 bases; bases outside gene matches: 7. Germline-derived CDR1 and CDR2 are LNHDA and SQIVND (reference sequence). The CDR3 is made up of 14 amino acids.